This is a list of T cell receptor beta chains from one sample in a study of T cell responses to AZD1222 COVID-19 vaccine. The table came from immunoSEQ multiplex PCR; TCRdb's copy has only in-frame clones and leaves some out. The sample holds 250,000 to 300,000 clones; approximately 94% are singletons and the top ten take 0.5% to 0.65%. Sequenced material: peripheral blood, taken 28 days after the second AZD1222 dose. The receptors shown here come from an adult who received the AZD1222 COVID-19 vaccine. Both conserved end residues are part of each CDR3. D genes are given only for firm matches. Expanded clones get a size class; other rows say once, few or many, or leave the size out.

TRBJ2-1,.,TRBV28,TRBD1,CASSLLPGQGSYNEQFF,TGTGCCAGCAGCCTTCTCCCGGGACAGGGATCCTACAATGAGCAGTTCTTC
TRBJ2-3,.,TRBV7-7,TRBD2,CASSQGLATSDTQYF,TGTGCTAGCAGCCAGGGACTAGCAACATCAGATACGCAGTATTTT
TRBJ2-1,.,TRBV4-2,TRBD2,CASSQDPLAAFNEQFF,TGTGCCAGCAGCCAAGATCCACTAGCGGCCTTCAATGAGCAGTTCTTC
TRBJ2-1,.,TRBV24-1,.,CATSVTSYEQFF,TGTGCCACCAGTGTAACTAGCTATGAGCAGTTCTTC
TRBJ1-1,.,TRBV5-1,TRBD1,CASSPDRASTEAFF,TGCGCCAGCAGTCCGGACAGGGCGAGCACTGAAGCTTTCTTT
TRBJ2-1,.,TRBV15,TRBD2,CATSKGLARRYNEQFF,TGTGCCACCAGCAAGGGACTAGCGAGAAGATACAATGAGCAGTTCTTC
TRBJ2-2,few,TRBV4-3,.,CASSQEDGGPGELFF,TGCGCCAGCAGCCAAGAGGACGGGGGGCCCGGGGAGCTGTTTTTT
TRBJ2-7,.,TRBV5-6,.,CASSLIGPYEQYF,TGTGCCAGCAGCTTGATAGGGCCCTACGAGCAGTACTTC
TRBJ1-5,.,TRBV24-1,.,CATSDSGAGNQPQHF,TGTGCCACCAGTGATTCGGGGGCTGGGAATCAGCCCCAGCATTTT
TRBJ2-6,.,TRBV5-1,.,CASSDSSGANVLTF,TGCGCCAGCAGCGACAGCTCTGGGGCCAACGTCCTGACTTTC
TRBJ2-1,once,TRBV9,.,CASSVEGGSGLSEQFF,TGTGCCAGCAGCGTAGAAGGGGGGAGTGGTCTTTCTGAGCAGTTCTTC
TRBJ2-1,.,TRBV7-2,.,CASRESGISYNEQFF,TGTGCCAGCAGAGAGAGTGGCATCTCCTACAATGAGCAGTTCTTC
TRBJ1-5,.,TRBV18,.,CASSPGPREPQHF,TGTGCCAGCTCACCAGGGCCCAGGGAGCCCCAGCATTTT
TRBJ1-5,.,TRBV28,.,CASSPGSQGVQPQHF,TGTGCCAGCAGTCCCGGGTCTCAGGGAGTGCAGCCCCAGCATTTT
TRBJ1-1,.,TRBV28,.,CASSFHGGAFF,TGTGCCAGCAGTTTCCACGGTGGTGCTTTCTTT
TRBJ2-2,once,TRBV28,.,CASSLSLGGTGELFF,TGTGCCAGCAGTTTATCGTTAGGGGGGACCGGGGAGCTGTTTTTT
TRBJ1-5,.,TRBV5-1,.,CASKWGPGSNQPQHF,TGCGCCAGCAAATGGGGACCGGGCAGCAATCAGCCCCAGCATTTT